This TCR beta chain was sequenced during a study of blood T cell repertoires in COVID-19. Study-level background: Whether acute or convalescent, the COVID-19 samples came from the United States, Italy and Spain.

TCRdb's table, derived via immunoSEQ multiplex PCR, lists solely in-frame clones and lacks some. The top ten hold about a tenth of the sample, which has approximately 150,000 clones, around 82% seen once. This CDR3 spans 16 amino acids. Trimming pared 1 base from V and 0 bases from J, leaving 11 bases between. Germline lookup yields CDR1 LNHNV and CDR2 YYDKDF (reference sequence). Sequencing input: peripheral blood. The sequence was obtained from a man aged 70 or older with active or convalescent COVID-19. The rearrangement joins TRBV15 to TRBJ2-3; D is undetermined. The DNA of the CDR3 is TGTGCCACCAGCAGAGGAACCGCTAAGAGCACAGATACGCAGTATTTT. Translated: CATSRGTAKSTDTQYF.